This is a list of T cell receptor beta chains from one sample in a study of T cell responses to AZD1222 COVID-19 vaccine. Data came from immunoSEQ multiplex PCR; TCRdb stores just in-frame clones and leaves some out. This table lists more than 110,000 clones. Source material: peripheral blood. These TCRs come from an adult in good health. Both conserved end residues are part of each CDR3. D genes are given only for firm matches.

CDR3 DNA: TGTGCCAGCAGTCCCCATGGGGGGACAGGGTACTATAGCAATCAGCCCCAGCATTTT; CDR3 protein: CASSPHGGTGYYSNQPQHF; J gene: TRBJ1-5; D gene: TRBD1; CDR3 length: 19; V gene: TRBV28
CDR3 DNA: TGTGCCAGCAGTACTGACAGAAATCAGCCCCAGCATTTT; CDR3 protein: CASSTDRNQPQHF; J gene: TRBJ1-5; D gene: NA; CDR3 length: 13; V gene: TRBV6-5
CDR3 DNA: TGTGCCCGCGAGGGGGGAACCGGGACAGGGAGCGTCTATGGCTACACCTTC; CDR3 protein: CAREGGTGTGSVYGYTF; J gene: TRBJ1-2; D gene: TRBD1; CDR3 length: 17; V gene: TRBV2
CDR3 DNA: TGTGCCAGCAGCCAGCCGAACACTGAAGCTTTCTTT; CDR3 protein: CASSQPNTEAFF; J gene: TRBJ1-1; D gene: NA; CDR3 length: 12; V gene: TRBV7-6
CDR3 DNA: TGTGCCTGGAACGGGGAAAATCCAACTTCTGGGGCCAACGTCCTGACTTTC; CDR3 protein: CAWNGENPTSGANVLTF; J gene: TRBJ2-6; D gene: NA; CDR3 length: 17; V gene: TRBV30
CDR3 DNA: TGCGCCAGCAGCCAAGAAGCGGGACAGGGGGTTTCACCCCTCCACTTT; CDR3 protein: CASSQEAGQGVSPLHF; J gene: TRBJ1-6; D gene: TRBD1; CDR3 length: 16; V gene: TRBV4-1
CDR3 DNA: TGTGCCAGCATTAATACAGGGGTTCGGAGGACTGAAGCTTTCTTT; CDR3 protein: CASINTGVRRTEAFF; J gene: TRBJ1-1; D gene: TRBD1; CDR3 length: 15; V gene: TRBV28
CDR3 DNA: TGTGCCAGCAGCAAAGTCGGTGGCAGAGGGTACACAGATACGCAGTATTTT; CDR3 protein: CASSKVGGRGYTDTQYF; J gene: TRBJ2-3; D gene: NA; CDR3 length: 17; V gene: TRBV21-1
CDR3 DNA: TGTGCCAGCGGTCGAGTAGCGGGCAATGAGCAGTTCTTC; CDR3 protein: CASGRVAGNEQFF; J gene: TRBJ2-1; D gene: TRBD2; CDR3 length: 13; V gene: TRBV6-5
CDR3 DNA: TGTGCCAGCAGTTACTCGGGGGACTATGGCTACACCTTC; CDR3 protein: CASSYSGDYGYTF; J gene: TRBJ1-2; D gene: NA; CDR3 length: 13; V gene: TRBV6-2/TRBV6-3
CDR3 DNA: TGCAGCGTTGAAGGGCAGAACTATGGCTACACCTTC; CDR3 protein: CSVEGQNYGYTF; J gene: TRBJ1-2; D gene: NA; CDR3 length: 12; V gene: TRBV29-1
CDR3 DNA: TGTGCCAGCAGCTTTTACGGCTCTGGAAACACCATATATTTT; CDR3 protein: CASSFYGSGNTIYF; J gene: TRBJ1-3; D gene: NA; CDR3 length: 14; V gene: TRBV11-2
CDR3 DNA: TGTGCCAGCAGTTACTCGGAGAACACTGAAGCTTTCTTT; CDR3 protein: CASSYSENTEAFF; J gene: TRBJ1-1; D gene: NA; CDR3 length: 13; V gene: TRBV6-5
CDR3 DNA: TGTGCCAGCAGTTACGGGACCGGTTATAGCAATCAGCCCCAGCATTTT; CDR3 protein: CASSYGTGYSNQPQHF; J gene: TRBJ1-5; D gene: NA; CDR3 length: 16; V gene: TRBV11-2